The 25 T cell receptor beta chains listed next were all sequenced from one sample in a study of CD8+ T cells in alopecia areata (dated by TCRdb to the late 2010s). In the paper's terms, the time point label means: approximately 4 weeks on oral tofacitinib. What the treatment or condition label conveys for this sample: oral pan-JAK inhibitor, 5-10 mg twice daily. Library preparation employed the immunoSEQ multiplex PCR assay. RNA was extracted from all samples and reverse transcribed into cDNA as template for TCR sequencing. This immuneACCESS table, as held by TCRdb, lists in-frame sequences with V and J called but not all clones. Of the missing ones, under half trace to an unresolved V gene in checked studies; the others have no known cause. The sample table contains about 210,000 clones; only one count was recorded for roughly 64% of them. The ten largest clones capture more than 3.5% of the sample.

This specimen was CD4+ T cells sorted from blood, taken at week 4, from a patient treated with tofacitinib. Receptor source: a human donor with alopecia areata.

The chain couples TRBV18 to TRBJ1-5; possible D gene TRBD1, 6 bases. Germline CDR1 KGHSH, CDR2 LQKENI. The CDR3 is made up of 15 amino acids. Trimming removed 0 bases from V and 3 bases from J, with 9 bases in between. The CDR3 here is CASSPPPGDNQPQHF. CDR3 DNA sequence: TGTGCCAGCTCACCACCGCCAGGGGACAATCAGCCCCAGCATTTT.

The table lists this clone with a few counts. The J gene is TRBJ2-1, the V gene TRBV29-1; no firm D call. This CDR3 spans 11 amino acids. The V end was cut by 2 bases, the J end by 12 bases, with 11 bases between. Germline CDR1 reads SQVTM; CDR2 reads ANQGSEA. CDR3 sequence: CSVEKTPLQFF. In DNA form, the CDR3 reads TGCAGCGTTGAAAAAACCCCACTGCAGTTCTTC.

The rearrangement uses TRBV29-1 and TRBJ1-1, with D unclear. The germline gives CDR1 SQVTM, CDR2 ANQGSEA. V shed 4 bases and J shed 2 bases, with 11 bases lying between them. This CDR3 has 13 amino acids. The DNA of the CDR3 is TGCAGCGTTGTCGACACTCCAAACACTGAAGCTTTCTTT. This gives the protein CSVVDTPNTEAFF.

The chain uses TRBV15 and TRBJ2-3; D is perhaps TRBD2 (5 bases). Germline values: CDR1 LNHNV, CDR2 YYDKDF (reference sequence). Trimming pared 0 bases from V and 2 bases from J, leaving 9 bases between. The CDR3 loop spans 15 amino acids. Here the CDR3 reads CATSRDQDSTDTQYF. DNA for the CDR3: TGTGCCACCAGCAGAGATCAGGACTCCACAGATACGCAGTATTTT. Using reference TRBV15 and TRBJ2-3 for the parts outside the CDR3, the full variable domain is DAMVIQNPRYQVTQFGKPVTLSCSQTLNHNVMYWYQQKSSQAPKLLFHYYDKDFNNEADTPDNFQSRRPNTSFCFLDIRSPGLGDTAMYLCATSRDQDSTDTQYFGPGTRLTVL.

The chain carries TRBV29-1 and TRBJ1-1; 7 nucleotides match TRBD1. The V and J ends lost 6 bases and 0 bases, in that order; junction bases with no gene match: 4. Germline V gives CDR1 SQVTM, CDR2 ANQGSEA. The CDR3 length is 13 residues. CDR3 in amino acids: CSVNGQVNTEAFF. The DNA of the CDR3 is TGCAGCGTCAACGGACAGGTGAACACTGAAGCTTTCTTT.

This chain uses TRBV28 with TRBJ2-7; D is perhaps TRBD1 (6 bases). The germline V gene encodes CDR1 MDHEN and CDR2 SYDVKM. V lost 1 base, J lost 6 bases, and 10 bases lay in between. The CDR3 length is 13 residues. The CDR3 is CASSLLAGAEQYF. In DNA form, the CDR3 reads TGTGCCAGCAGTTTATTAGCAGGGGCCGAGCAGTACTTC.

The chain uses TRBV25-1 and TRBJ2-7; the D is unclear. Germline CDR1 and CDR2: MGHDK and SYGVNS. The length of the CDR3 is 12 residues. Trimming shortened V by 5 bases and J by 7 bases, and 12 bases separated the two germline ends. The CDR3 here is CASSRGLGEQYF. The CDR3 nucleotides are TGTGCCAGCAGTCGTGGTTTGGGGGAGCAGTACTTC.

The chain recombines TRBV11-1 with TRBJ1-6; D uncertain. CDR3 length: 14 residues. The V and J ends lost 1 base and 4 bases respectively, with 5 bases between them. Germline V gene data show CDR1 as SGHAT and CDR2 as FQDESV (reference sequence). The CDR3 DNA follows: TGTGCCAGCAGCTTAGAACAGTATAATTCACCCCTCCACTTT. This sequence encodes CASSLEQYNSPLHF.

This clone was seen a few times. This sequence joins TRBV5-1 and TRBJ1-6; D gene uncertain. The CDR3 loop spans 18 amino acids. Trimming pared 4 bases from V and 2 bases from J, leaving 19 bases between. Germline CDR1 SGHRS, CDR2 YFSETQ. CDR3 amino acids: CASSERPAIQAYNSPLHF. The CDR3 nucleotides read TGCGCCAGCAGCGAACGACCAGCAATCCAAGCCTATAATTCACCCCTCCACTTT.

The chain recombines TRBV5-1 with TRBJ1-2; 12 nucleotides agree with TRBD1. Unmatched junction bases numbered 7, after V lost 5 bases and J lost 2 bases. The CDR3 has 16 residues. Germline V gene data show CDR1 as SGHRS and CDR2 as YFSETQ. The CDR3 coding sequence is TGCGCCAGCAGGGCTGATGGGACAGGGGGCAACTATGGCTACACCTTC. It encodes CASRADGTGGNYGYTF.

V gene TRBV18 combines with J gene TRBJ1-3; 8 nucleotides align to TRBD1. Germline CDR1 is KGHSH and CDR2 is LQKENI. With 3 bases clipped from V and 3 bases from J, the junction kept 4 bases outside the gene matches. The CDR3 has 15 residues. CDR3 in amino acids: CASSPQGANGNTIYF. CDR3 DNA: TGTGCCAGCTCACCGCAGGGGGCTAATGGAAACACCATATATTTT.

J is TRBJ1-2 and V is TRBV4-3; the match to TRBD1 covers 9 bases. V was clipped by 2 bases and J by 4 bases; unmatched bases: 8. This CDR3 is 16 amino acids long. Germline assignment: CDR1 LGHNA and CDR2 YSLEER. The CDR3 protein is CASSQHSGQGTYGYTF. In DNA, the CDR3 is TGCGCCAGCAGCCAACACAGTGGACAGGGGACCTATGGCTACACCTTC.

The chain is built from TRBV14 and TRBJ2-1, with 13 bases matching TRBD2. The CDR3 covers 18 residues. The V segment lost 3 bases and the J segment 6 bases; nucleotides outside the gene matches: 11. Germline loops: CDR1 SGHDN, CDR2 FVKESK. In DNA form, the CDR3 reads TGTGCCAGCAGCCAGGACTTGGGACTAGCGGGGATCACCAATGAGCAGTTCTTC. Its translation is CASSQDLGLAGITNEQFF.

Comments on this clone: This sample includes further DNA sequences coding for the same CDR3. The genes are TRBV18 and TRBJ2-3; D unclear. CDR1 and CDR2 from the germline V gene are KGHSH and LQKENI. V dropped 0 bases and J dropped 0 bases, with 1 base sitting between them. This CDR3 has 13 amino acids. The CDR3 reads CASSPPSTDTQYF. The CDR3 DNA reads as TGTGCCAGCTCACCACCTAGCACAGATACGCAGTATTTT. Full variable domain (outside the CDR3, taken from reference TRBV18 and TRBJ2-3): NAGVMQNPRHLVRRRGQEARLRCSPMKGHSHVYWYRQLPEEGLKFMVYLQKENIIDESGMPKERFSAEFPKEGPSILRIQQVVRGDSAAYFCASSPPSTDTQYFGPGTRLTVL.

V usage is TRBV30 and J usage is TRBJ1-5; 9 bases match TRBD1. In germline, CDR1 is GTSNPN, CDR2 SVGIG (reference sequence). The CDR3 has 15 residues. J lost 1 base, V lost 1 base, and 2 bases had no gene match. This CDR3 reads CAWSGGTGSNQPQHF. The CDR3 bases are TGTGCCTGGAGTGGGGGGACAGGGAGCAATCAGCCCCAGCATTTT.

This clone was seen a few times. The genes are TRBV10-3 and TRBJ1-2; no definite D call. The V end was cut by 5 bases, the J end by 4 bases, with 5 bases between. Per germline, CDR1 ENHRY and CDR2 SYGVKD. The CDR3 runs to 11 residues. The CDR3, as DNA: TGTGCCATCAGTCCGGGCTATGGCTACACCTTC. Amino acid sequence: CAISPGYGYTF.

V is TRBV2 and J is TRBJ1-5, with 7 bases fitting TRBD1. Germline V gene data show CDR1 as SNHLY and CDR2 as FYNNEI. Losses at the gene ends were 3 bases for V and 6 bases for J; bases not matched to a gene: 5. The CDR3 has 14 amino acids. CDR3 region: CASSETGTRQPQHF. The CDR3 DNA reads TGTGCCAGCAGTGAGACAGGGACTCGTCAGCCCCAGCATTTT.

This chain links TRBV7-9 with TRBJ2-3; 10 positions match TRBD2. The V segment lost 5 bases and the J segment 2 bases; nucleotides outside the gene matches: 4. In germline, CDR1 is SEHNR, CDR2 FQNEAQ (reference sequence). This CDR3 region has 15 residues. CDR3 protein: CASSVLAGFTDTQYF. DNA of the CDR3: TGTGCCAGCAGCGTACTAGCGGGGTTCACAGATACGCAGTATTTT.

The CDR3 loop is CASSQGTRRTDTQYF. CDR3 DNA: TGCGCCAGCAGCCAAGGAACACGCCGCACAGATACGCAGTATTTT. V gene TRBV4-1 combines with J gene TRBJ2-3; no definite D call. V gave up 1 base and J gave up 1 base, with 9 bases separating them. This CDR3 comprises 15 residues. Germline values: CDR1 MGHRA, CDR2 YSYEKL.

The chain links TRBV9 to TRBJ2-7, with 11 bases identical to TRBD2. The CDR3 spans 15 residues. The V gene's germline CDR1 is SGDLS and CDR2 YYNGEE. The trim removed 5 bases at V and 0 bases at J, leaving 4 bases unmatched. The CDR3 DNA is TGTGCCAGCAGACTGACTAGCGGGGCCTCCTACGAGCAGTACTTC. Translated, it gives CASRLTSGASYEQYF.

V is TRBV5-1 and J is TRBJ1-4; D unclear. Trimming took off 4 bases at V and 6 bases at J, with 16 bases between the two ends. This CDR3 has 15 residues. Germline CDR1 and CDR2: SGHRS and YFSETQ. The CDR3 DNA follows: TGCGCCAGCAGCCCTGGGGTTCGTAGGGATGAAAAACTGTTTTTT. Amino acids: CASSPGVRRDEKLFF.

A word on this clone: The same CDR3 arises from other DNA sequences in this sample as well. This chain links TRBV30 with TRBJ1-2; 7 bases are a match to TRBD1. With 0 bases clipped from V and 8 bases from J, the junction kept 6 bases outside the gene matches. There are 13 residues in the CDR3. The germline CDR1 and CDR2 sequences are GTSNPN and SVGIG (reference sequence). The DNA for the CDR3 is TGTGCCTGGAGTGTACGACAGGGATACGGCTACACCTTC. It specifies CAWSVRQGYGYTF.

V gene TRBV7-8 combines with J gene TRBJ1-2; 7 bases are a match to TRBD1. The CDR3 runs to 16 residues. J lost 3 bases, V lost 3 bases, and 10 bases had no gene match. Per the germline V gene, CDR1 is SGHVS and CDR2 is FQNEAQ. The CDR3 DNA sequence: TGTGCCAGCAGCTTCGACAGGGATTTAATAGACTATGGCTACACCTTC. Amino acids: CASSFDRDLIDYGYTF.

In its sample, this clone was seen a few times. The chain has TRBV23-1 and TRBJ1-5, with D possibly being TRBD1 (5 bases). TRBV23-1 is noted as an ORF with a role that remains uncertain. This CDR3 has 17 residues. V shed 6 bases and J shed 0 bases, with 18 bases lying between them. This CDR3 is CASRAGGGGNSNQPQHF. Here the CDR3 DNA reads TGCGCCAGCAGGGCCGGGGGAGGCGGTAATAGCAATCAGCCCCAGCATTTT.

V and J are TRBV30 and TRBJ2-2, with a possible D match to TRBD2 (6 bases). The V and J ends lost 4 bases and 6 bases respectively, with 15 bases between them. CDR1 is GTSNPN and CDR2 is SVGIG in the germline V gene (reference sequence). This CDR3 contains 14 residues. The CDR3 protein is CAWTRRGWAGELFF. DNA for the CDR3: TGTGCCTGGACCCGCCGGGGGTGGGCCGGGGAGCTGTTTTTT.